These 23 T cell receptor beta chains came from one sample sequenced in a study of T-cell reconstitution after alpha-beta-depleted transplantation in children. Unique molecular identifiers tagged the TCRbeta library. MiXCR was run by TCRdb on the PCR reads, yielding one entry per CDR3 protein. The profile shows about 640,000 distinct CDR3 sequences, about 15% of them singletons. The sequencing here drew on PBMCs from the stem cell graft donor, taken from the stem cell graft. The receptors were gathered from a human donor who donated a stem cell graft to a child with acute myeloid leukemia.

The gene calls are TRBV20-1 and TRBJ2-3; 13 positions match TRBD2. The V and J ends lost 0 bases and 5 bases, in that order; junction bases with no gene match: 2. The CDR3 totals 15 residues. CDR1 and CDR2 (germline): DFQATT, SNEGSKA (reference sequence). This chain's CDR3 is CSARETSGGGDTQYF. DNA of the CDR3: TGCAGTGCTAGAGAAACTAGCGGGGGGGGAGATACGCAGTATTTT.

The sample holds a few counts of this clonotype. This sequence joins TRBV6-1 and TRBJ2-2; 7 positions match TRBD2. V shed 7 bases, J shed 3 bases, and the junction held 8 bases outside the gene matches. Germline CDR1 and CDR2: MNHNS and SASEGT. This CDR3 region has 15 residues. In DNA, the CDR3 is TGTGCCAGCATCTCGGGTGGGAGGGACACCGGGGAGCTGTTTTTT. Translation: CASISGGRDTGELFF.

CDR3 amino acids: CAISESVRVTTEAFF. For the CDR3, the DNA is TGTGCCATCAGTGAGTCTGTACGGGTGACCACTGAAGCTTTCTTT. The V gene is TRBV10-3, the J gene TRBJ1-1, with no clear D. The germline CDR1 and CDR2 sequences are ENHRY and SYGVKD. Between the trimmed V and J ends, which lost 0 bases and 4 bases, there was a span of 12 bases. This CDR3 region has 15 residues.

The table lists this clonotype with a few counts. This sequence joins TRBV5-1 and TRBJ1-2; D perhaps matches TRBD1 (5 bases). The CDR3 has 14 residues. The V and J ends lost 4 bases and 4 bases respectively, with 14 bases between them. Per germline, CDR1 SGHRS and CDR2 YFSETQ. The CDR3 nucleotides are TGCGCCAGCAGCCACGGGACGGATATCTATGGCTACACCTTC. It translates to CASSHGTDIYGYTF.

The J gene is TRBJ2-7, the V gene TRBV5-6; no firm D call. This CDR3 region has 12 residues. Germline V lookup: CDR1 SGHDT, CDR2 YYEEEE. V lost 0 bases and J 10 bases, leaving 11 bases between the germline ends. The CDR3 loop is CASSLGGSHQYF. The CDR3 nucleotides are TGTGCCAGCAGCTTGGGCGGCAGCCACCAGTACTTC.

This clonotype was seen ten or more times. The chain joins TRBV11-2 to TRBJ2-1, with 7 bases lining up with TRBD1. The CDR3 spans 13 residues. V shed 5 bases and J 9 bases; nucleotides not matched to a gene: 7. Germline V gene data show CDR1 as SGHAT and CDR2 as FQNNGV. The CDR3 reads CASSVGTEGEQFF. The CDR3 coding sequence is TGTGCCAGCAGCGTGGGGACAGAAGGTGAGCAGTTCTTC.

The genes are TRBV11-1 and TRBJ2-6; D uncertain. The V gene lost 5 bases and the J gene lost 4 bases, with 9 bases spanning the gap. Germline loops: CDR1 SGHAT, CDR2 FQDESV (reference sequence). The CDR3 loop spans 14 amino acids. CDR3 region: CASSIRSGANVLTF. The CDR3 bases are TGTGCCAGCAGCATCCGTTCCGGGGCCAACGTCCTGACTTTC.

There are a few counts of this clonotype. The chain couples TRBV2 to TRBJ1-2, with TRBD1 as a possible D gene (5 bases). This CDR3 spans 14 amino acids. Germline lookup yields CDR1 SNHLY and CDR2 FYNNEI. Trimming took off 6 bases at V and 6 bases at J, with 17 bases between the two ends. This CDR3 reads CASSVEGEGNGYTF. CDR3 sequence (DNA): TGTGCCAGCAGCGTTGAAGGGGAAGGGAATGGCTACACCTTC.

This clonotype showed up many times. The V and J genes are TRBV7-2 and TRBJ1-6, with D maybe TRBD1 (5 bases). The V end lost 2 bases, the J end lost 6 bases, and 14 bases lay between the germline ends. The CDR3 sequence is 16 residues long. Germline assignment: CDR1 SGHTA and CDR2 FQGNSA. This chain's CDR3 is CASSLFAGFGNSPLHF. CDR3 DNA: TGTGCCAGCAGCTTATTTGCAGGGTTCGGTAATTCACCCCTCCACTTT. The full variable domain, its missing parts supplied by reference TRBV7-2 and TRBJ1-6, is GAGVSQSPSNKVTEKGKDVELRCDPISGHTALYWYRQSLGQGLEFLIYFQGNSAPDKSGLPSDRFSAERTGGSVSTLTIQRTQQEDSAVYLCASSLFAGFGNSPLHFGNGTRLTVT.

The chain couples TRBV29-1 to TRBJ2-3; TRBD1 aligns across 11 bases. The germline V gene has CDR1 SQVTM and CDR2 ANQGSEA. V trimming: 6 bases; J trimming: 4 bases; junction bases outside the gene matches: 9. The CDR3 consists of 15 residues. CDR3 nucleotide sequence: TGCAGCGTCGCGCGGACAGGGGGCAACCCAGATACGCAGTATTTT. Amino acid sequence: CSVARTGGNPDTQYF.

Regarding this clonotype: A much larger clone differs by one base, so this may be a read error. The CDR3, as DNA: TGCAGTGCTAACGATCCGGGTGAAAAACTGTTTTTT. Encoded protein: CSANDPGEKLFF. The chain couples TRBV20-1 to TRBJ1-4, with D uncertain. Trimming shortened V by 4 bases and J by 7 bases, and 10 bases separated the two germline ends. The CDR3 is 12 residues long. Germline V gene lookup returns CDR1 DFQATT and CDR2 SNEGSKA (reference sequence).

As for this clonotype: A much larger clonotype is one base distant, so this may be a read error. The V call is TRBV20-1, the J call TRBJ1-6; perhaps TRBD1 as D (5 bases). Trimming pared 1 base from V and 7 bases from J, leaving 14 bases between. Per germline, CDR1 DFQATT and CDR2 SNEGSKA (reference sequence). CDR3 size: 15 residues. CDR3 region: CSARVRGTENSPLHF. The CDR3 DNA reads TGCAGTGCTAGAGTTCGCGGGACGGAGAATTCACCCCTCCACTTT.

This clonotype was picked up many times. The J gene is TRBJ1-1, the V gene TRBV4-1; 8 bases agree with TRBD1. Germline V lookup: CDR1 MGHRA, CDR2 YSYEKL. The CDR3 spans 15 residues. With 1 base clipped from V and 5 bases from J, the junction kept 6 bases outside the gene matches. CDR3: CASSQGTGRATEAFF. CDR3 in DNA: TGCGCCAGCAGCCAAGGGACAGGGAGGGCGACTGAAGCTTTCTTT.

The sample holds many counts of this clonotype. For the CDR3, the DNA is TGTGCCACCAGTCCCGGAGGTAAAGAAGGCGAGCAGTACGTC. Its protein product is CATSPGGKEGEQYV. The J gene is TRBJ2-7, the V gene TRBV15; D might be TRBD2 (5 bases). Trimming took 6 bases from V and 6 from J, leaving 18 bases between them. The germline CDR1 and CDR2 sequences are LNHNV and YYDKDF (reference sequence). The length of the CDR3 is 14 residues.

This clonotype was seen a handful of times. This chain uses TRBV7-8 with TRBJ1-1, with 9 bases fitting TRBD1. Per the germline V gene, CDR1 is SGHVS and CDR2 is FQNEAQ. V was clipped by 5 bases and J by 2 bases; unmatched bases: 9. The CDR3 covers 16 residues. The CDR3 coding sequence is TGTGCCAGCAGCCCGGGACAGGGCGTCATTAACACTGAAGCTTTCTTT. This codes for CASSPGQGVINTEAFF.

To note about this clonotype: A junction boundary mismatches the germline segment, possibly from a read error. The chain has TRBV7-9 and TRBJ2-2; no definite D call. This CDR3 comprises 14 residues. CDR1 is SEHNR and CDR2 is FQNEAQ in the germline V gene (reference sequence). CDR3 in amino acids: CAGSPRPNTGELFF. For the CDR3, the DNA is TGTGCCGGCAGCCCACGCCCGAACACCGGGGAGCTGTTTTTT.

This clonotype has at least ten counts. The chain combines TRBV7-2 with TRBJ2-1; possibly TRBD2 for D (6 bases). Germline assignment: CDR1 SGHTA and CDR2 FQGNSA. This CDR3 is built from 15 residues. With 5 bases removed from V and 5 bases from J, the gap between germline ends came to 16 bases. Here the CDR3 reads CASSRIYGGHNEQFF. The CDR3 DNA is TGTGCCAGCAGCCGGATTTACGGGGGACACAATGAGCAGTTCTTC.

This clonotype was picked up many times. This chain links TRBV20-1 with TRBJ2-5; either TRBD1 or TRBD2 may fit D (5 bases each). CDR1 is DFQATT, CDR2 SNEGSKA, per germline (reference sequence). V gave up 5 bases and J gave up 5 bases, with 18 bases separating them. This CDR3 spans 14 amino acids. CDR3 sequence (DNA): TGCAGTGCTTCTATCCAGGCTGAGGGGGAGACCCAGTACTTC. Encoded protein: CSASIQAEGETQYF.

This chain connects TRBV11-3 to TRBJ2-5; D possibly corresponds to TRBD2 (6 bases). Germline lookup yields CDR1 SGHNT and CDR2 YENEEA. The CDR3 is 14 amino acids. V gave up 5 bases and J gave up 3 bases, with 13 bases separating them. The CDR3 DNA sequence: TGTGCCAGCAGCCATGGAGGAGGGAAAGAGACCCAGTACTTC. Residues: CASSHGGGKETQYF.

This clonotype was seen more than once but under ten times. The CDR3 DNA reads as TGCAGCGTTGAAGGGTGGGGACAGGGGGCTCCAGATACGCAGTATTTT. Translating gives CSVEGWGQGAPDTQYF. This rearrangement joins TRBV29-1 to TRBJ2-3; TRBD1 matches 12 bases. Germline values: CDR1 SQVTM, CDR2 ANQGSEA. Germline trimming cut 1 base from V and 4 bases from J; bases unmatched to any gene: 6. The CDR3 has 16 residues.

The chain carries TRBV7-6 and TRBJ2-5; D possibly uses TRBD1 or TRBD2 (5 bases each). CDR3 length equals 17 residues. The V gene lost 3 bases and the J gene lost 2 bases, with 19 bases spanning the gap. Germline V CDR1 and CDR2: SGHVS, FNYEAQ. The CDR3 is CASSLDRDLVEQETQYF. Here the CDR3 DNA reads TGTGCCAGCAGCTTGGATAGGGACCTAGTGGAACAAGAGACCCAGTACTTC.

The table lists this clonotype with a few counts. V gene TRBV12-3 or TRBV12-4 combines with J gene TRBJ2-1, with 8 nucleotides matching TRBD2. The CDR3 covers 14 residues. V lost 9 bases and J lost 6; bases outside the gene matches: 10. CDR3 nucleotides: TGTGCCAGTTCGCAGCGGGGGTGGGGCAATGAGCAGTTCTTC. Its protein product is CASSQRGWGNEQFF.

This clonotype was picked up many times. V and J are TRBV15 and TRBJ2-1; no firm D call. V was clipped by 5 bases and J by 3 bases, with 5 bases between them. Germline CDR1 and CDR2: LNHNV and YYDKDF (reference sequence). The CDR3 contains 12 residues. CDR3 sequence (DNA): TGTGCCACCAGCTCTAGCTACAATGAGCAGTTCTTC. This gives the protein CATSSSYNEQFF.